This entry describes one T cell receptor (beta chain). Amplification used 60 Vbeta primers and 13 Jbeta primers. Sequencing used immunoSEQ multiplex PCR; TCRdb keeps in-frame clones, though not all of them. The sample shows about 190,000 clones, almost 80% of them seen only once. The source of the sample is a study of cytomegalovirus exposure and HLA in healthy donors. The CDR3 is 14 amino acids. Trimming cost V 6 bases and J 4 bases, with 13 bases left between them. Germline V lookup: CDR1 MNHEY, CDR2 SVGAGI. The material sequenced was PBMCs. The TCR originated in a woman aged 18-30 years in good health and CMV-seronegative. J is TRBJ2-1 and V is TRBV6-5; tentatively, D is TRBD1 (6 bases). In DNA, the CDR3 is TGTGCCAGCAGAGCAGCCGGACAGTACAATGAGCAGTTCTTC. Protein sequence: CASRAAGQYNEQFF.